Listed below are T cell receptor beta chains from one sample, sequenced in a study of blood T cell repertoires in COVID-19. Data came from immunoSEQ multiplex PCR; TCRdb stores just in-frame clones and leaves some out. The repertoire holds roughly 92,000 clones, with 87% as singletons. Sequencing was done on a sample of peripheral blood. Every receptor here comes from a human donor with acute or convalescent COVID-19. The donor label of this sample is uncertain. CDR3s include the opening cysteine and the closing phenylalanine or tryptophan. A D gene is named only where the DNA matches it firmly. For some rows the clone size is stated as once, few or many, or as a class when expanded; others skip it.

v_gene	d_gene	abundance	len	j_gene	CDR3aa	CDR3nt
TRBV7-2	-	-	14	TRBJ1-5	CASSLGTGNQPQHF	TGTGCCAGCAGCTTAGGAACTGGCAATCAGCCCCAGCATTTT
TRBV5-1	TRBD1	-	14	TRBJ2-7	CASSRTGESYEQYF	TGCGCCAGCAGCCGGACAGGGGAGAGCTACGAGCAGTACTTC
TRBV3-1/TRBV3-2	-	-	15	TRBJ2-1	CASSQMSGYFNEQFF	TGTGCCAGCAGCCAGATGAGCGGGTATTTCAATGAGCAGTTCTTC
TRBV19	TRBD1	-	14	TRBJ2-7	CASKGTGSSYEQYF	TGTGCCAGTAAAGGGACAGGGAGCTCCTACGAGCAGTACTTC
TRBV7-3	-	-	14	TRBJ2-3	CASSSQGNTDTQYF	TGTGCCAGCAGCTCCCAGGGAAACACAGATACGCAGTATTTT
TRBV4-3	TRBD1	few	16	TRBJ1-2	CASSQGSTGGDYGYTF	TGCGCCAGCAGCCAAGGCTCGACAGGGGGGGACTATGGCTACACCTTC
TRBV7-2	-	-	17	TRBJ1-6	CASSLRTVSSYNSPLHF	TGTGCCAGCAGCTTAAGGACAGTAAGCTCCTATAATTCACCCCTCCACTTT
TRBV3-1/TRBV3-2	TRBD2	few	15	TRBJ2-7	CASSLGLAISYEQYF	TGTGCCAGCAGCCTCGGACTAGCTATTTCCTACGAGCAGTACTTC
TRBV24-1	-	-	10	TRBJ1-2	CATREGGYTF	TGTGCCACCAGGGAGGGGGGCTACACCTTC
TRBV9	TRBD2	once	17	TRBJ2-3	CASSVGPLAGGASTQYF	TGTGCCAGCAGCGTAGGACCGCTAGCGGGGGGGGCCAGTACGCAGTATTTT